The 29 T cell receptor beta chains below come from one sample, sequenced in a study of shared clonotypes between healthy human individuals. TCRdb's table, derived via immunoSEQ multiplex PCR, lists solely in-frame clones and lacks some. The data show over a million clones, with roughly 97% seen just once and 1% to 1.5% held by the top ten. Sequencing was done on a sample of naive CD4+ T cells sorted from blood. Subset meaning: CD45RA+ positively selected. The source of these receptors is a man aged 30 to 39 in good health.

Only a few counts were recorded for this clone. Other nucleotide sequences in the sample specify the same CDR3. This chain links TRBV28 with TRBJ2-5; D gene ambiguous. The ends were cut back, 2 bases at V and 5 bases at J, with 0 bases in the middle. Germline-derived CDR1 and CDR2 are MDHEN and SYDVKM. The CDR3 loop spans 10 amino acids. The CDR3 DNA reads TGTGCCAGCAGTTTAGAGACCCAGTACTTC. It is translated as CASSLETQYF.

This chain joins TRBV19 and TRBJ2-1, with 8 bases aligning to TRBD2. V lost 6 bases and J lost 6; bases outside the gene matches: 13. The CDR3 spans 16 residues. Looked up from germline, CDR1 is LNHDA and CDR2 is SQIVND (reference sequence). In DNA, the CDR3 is TGTGCCAGTAGCATCCCTGGACTAGCAACCACCAATGAGCAGTTCTTC. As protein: CASSIPGLATTNEQFF.

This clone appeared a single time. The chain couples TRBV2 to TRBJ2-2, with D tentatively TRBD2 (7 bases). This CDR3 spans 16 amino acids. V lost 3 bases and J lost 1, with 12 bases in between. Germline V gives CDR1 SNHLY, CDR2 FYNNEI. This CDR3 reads CASSDAGAGNTGELFF. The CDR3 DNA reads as TGTGCCAGCAGTGACGCGGGGGCAGGGAACACCGGGGAGCTGTTTTTT.

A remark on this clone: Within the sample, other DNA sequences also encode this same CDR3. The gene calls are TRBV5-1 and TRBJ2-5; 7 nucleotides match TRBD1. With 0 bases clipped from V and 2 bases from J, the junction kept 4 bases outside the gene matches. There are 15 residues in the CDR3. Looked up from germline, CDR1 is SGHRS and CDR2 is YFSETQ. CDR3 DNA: TGCGCCAGCAGCTTGGGGGACAGAGGACAAGAGACCCAGTACTTC. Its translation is CASSLGDRGQETQYF.

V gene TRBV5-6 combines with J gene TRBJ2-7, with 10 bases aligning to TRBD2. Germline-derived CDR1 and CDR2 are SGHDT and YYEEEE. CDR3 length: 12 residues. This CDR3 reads CAGASGSNEQYF. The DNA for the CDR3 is TGTGCGGGTGCTAGCGGGAGTAACGAGCAGTACTTC.

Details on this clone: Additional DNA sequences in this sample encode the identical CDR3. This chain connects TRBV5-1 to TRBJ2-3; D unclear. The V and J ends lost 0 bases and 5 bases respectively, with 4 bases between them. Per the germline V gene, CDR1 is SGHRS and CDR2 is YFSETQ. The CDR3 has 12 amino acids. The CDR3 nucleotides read TGCGCCAGCAGCTTGGTAGGAGATACGCAGTATTTT. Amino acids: CASSLVGDTQYF.

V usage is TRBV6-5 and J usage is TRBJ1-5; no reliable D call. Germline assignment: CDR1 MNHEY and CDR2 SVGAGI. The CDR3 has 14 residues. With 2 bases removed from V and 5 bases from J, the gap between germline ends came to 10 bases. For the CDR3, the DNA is TGTGCCAGCAGTTACCACGGCAGAGATCAGCCCCAGCATTTT. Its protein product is CASSYHGRDQPQHF.

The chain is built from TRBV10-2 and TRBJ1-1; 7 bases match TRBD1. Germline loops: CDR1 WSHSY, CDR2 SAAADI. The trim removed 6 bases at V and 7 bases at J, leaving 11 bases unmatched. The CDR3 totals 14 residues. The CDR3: CASRMEGALGEAFF. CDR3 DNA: TGCGCCAGCAGGATGGAGGGGGCATTAGGTGAAGCTTTCTTT.

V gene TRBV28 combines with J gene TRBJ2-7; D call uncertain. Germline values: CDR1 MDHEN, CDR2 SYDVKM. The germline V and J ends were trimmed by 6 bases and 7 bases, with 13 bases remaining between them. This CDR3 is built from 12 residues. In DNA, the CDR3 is TGTGCCAGCAGGATGGGGATGAGGGAGCAGTACTTC. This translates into CASRMGMREQYF.

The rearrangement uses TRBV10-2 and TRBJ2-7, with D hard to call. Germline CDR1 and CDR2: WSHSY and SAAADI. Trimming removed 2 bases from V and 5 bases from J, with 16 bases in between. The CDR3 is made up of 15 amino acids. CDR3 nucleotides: TGCGCCAGCAGTGAGGTTCAGAGGAGTAACCACGAGCAGTACTTC. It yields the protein CASSEVQRSNHEQYF.

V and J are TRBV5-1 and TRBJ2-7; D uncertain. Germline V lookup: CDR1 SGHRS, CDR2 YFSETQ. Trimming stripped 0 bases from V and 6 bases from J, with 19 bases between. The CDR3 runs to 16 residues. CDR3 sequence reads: CASSLGMARTPSEQYF. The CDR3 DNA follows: TGCGCCAGCAGCTTGGGTATGGCCAGGACCCCTAGCGAGCAGTACTTC.

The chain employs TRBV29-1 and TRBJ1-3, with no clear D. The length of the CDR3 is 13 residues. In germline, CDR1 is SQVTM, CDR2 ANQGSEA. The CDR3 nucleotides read TGCGGAGTCAGCGACCACTCTGGAAACACCATATATTTT. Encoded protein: CGVSDHSGNTIYF.

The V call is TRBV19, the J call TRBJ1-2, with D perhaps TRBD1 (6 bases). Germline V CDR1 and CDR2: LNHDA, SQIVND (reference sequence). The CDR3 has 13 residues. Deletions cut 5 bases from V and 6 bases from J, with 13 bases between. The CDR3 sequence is CASSSWTEDGYTF. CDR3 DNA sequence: TGTGCCAGTAGTTCTTGGACAGAAGATGGCTACACCTTC.

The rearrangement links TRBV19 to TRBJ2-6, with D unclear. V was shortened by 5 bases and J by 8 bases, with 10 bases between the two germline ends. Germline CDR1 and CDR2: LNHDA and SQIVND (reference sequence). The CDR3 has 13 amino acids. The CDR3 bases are TGTGCCAGTAGTGTTACAAGTACCAACGTCCTGACTTTC. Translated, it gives CASSVTSTNVLTF.

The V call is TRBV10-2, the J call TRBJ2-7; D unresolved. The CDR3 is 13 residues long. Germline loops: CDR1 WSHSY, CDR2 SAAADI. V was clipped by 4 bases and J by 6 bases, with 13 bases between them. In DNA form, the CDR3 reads TGCGCCAGCAGTGCCTTGGCAGGACCCGAGCAGTACTTC. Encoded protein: CASSALAGPEQYF.

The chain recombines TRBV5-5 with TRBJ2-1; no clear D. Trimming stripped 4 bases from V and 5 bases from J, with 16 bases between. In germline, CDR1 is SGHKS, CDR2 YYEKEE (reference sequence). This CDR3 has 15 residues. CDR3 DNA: TGTGCCAGCAGCCTTGGACGTAGGGAACACAATGAGCAGTTCTTC. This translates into CASSLGRREHNEQFF.

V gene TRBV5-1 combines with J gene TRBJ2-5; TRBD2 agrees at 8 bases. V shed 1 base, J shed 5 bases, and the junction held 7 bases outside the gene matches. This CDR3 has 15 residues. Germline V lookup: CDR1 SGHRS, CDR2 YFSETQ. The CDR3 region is CASSLSAGGLETQYF. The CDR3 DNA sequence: TGCGCCAGCAGCTTGTCCGCGGGGGGCCTGGAGACCCAGTACTTC.

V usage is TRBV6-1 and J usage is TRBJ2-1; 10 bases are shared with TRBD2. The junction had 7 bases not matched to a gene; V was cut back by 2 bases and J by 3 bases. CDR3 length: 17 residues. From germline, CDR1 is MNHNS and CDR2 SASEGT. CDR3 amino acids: CASSEYSGLAIYNEQFF. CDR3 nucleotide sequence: TGTGCCAGCAGTGAATACTCGGGACTAGCGATCTACAATGAGCAGTTCTTC.

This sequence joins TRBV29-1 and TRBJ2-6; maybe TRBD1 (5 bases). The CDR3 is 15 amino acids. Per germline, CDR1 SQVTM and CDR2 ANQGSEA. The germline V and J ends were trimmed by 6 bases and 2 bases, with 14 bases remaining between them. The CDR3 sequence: CSVLTGGTGANVLTF. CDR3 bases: TGCAGCGTCCTAACAGGTGGAACTGGGGCCAACGTCCTGACTTTC.

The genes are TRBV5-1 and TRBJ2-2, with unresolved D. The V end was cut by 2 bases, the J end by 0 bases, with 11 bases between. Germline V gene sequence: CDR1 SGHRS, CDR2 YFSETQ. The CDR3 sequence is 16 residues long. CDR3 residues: CASSLKALANTGELFF. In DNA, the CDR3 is TGCGCCAGCAGCTTAAAGGCTCTAGCGAACACCGGGGAGCTGTTTTTT.

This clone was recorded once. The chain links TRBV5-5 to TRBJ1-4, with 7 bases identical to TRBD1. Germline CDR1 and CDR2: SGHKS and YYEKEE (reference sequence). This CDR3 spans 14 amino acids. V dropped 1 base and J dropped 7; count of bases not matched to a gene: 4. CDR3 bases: TGTGCCAGCAGCTTGAAAGGGGGCCTTGAAAAACTGTTTTTT. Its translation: CASSLKGGLEKLFF.

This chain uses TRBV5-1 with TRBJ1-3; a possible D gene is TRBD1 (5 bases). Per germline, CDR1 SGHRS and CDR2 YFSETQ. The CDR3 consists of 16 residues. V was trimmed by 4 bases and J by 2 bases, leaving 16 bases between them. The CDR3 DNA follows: TGCGCCAGCAGCGGTGGGGCAGACCCGACTGGAAACACCATATATTTT. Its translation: CASSGGADPTGNTIYF.

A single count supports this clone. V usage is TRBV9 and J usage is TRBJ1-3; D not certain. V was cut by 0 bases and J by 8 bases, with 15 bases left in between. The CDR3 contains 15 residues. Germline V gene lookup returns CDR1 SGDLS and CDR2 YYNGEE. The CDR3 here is CASSVGLRQKDTIYF. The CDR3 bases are TGTGCCAGCAGCGTAGGACTCCGGCAGAAGGACACCATATATTTT.

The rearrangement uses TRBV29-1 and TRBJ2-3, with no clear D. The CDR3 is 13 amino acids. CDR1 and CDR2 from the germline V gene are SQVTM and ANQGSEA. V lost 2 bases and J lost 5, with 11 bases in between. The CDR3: CSVERVVRDTQYF. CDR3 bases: TGCAGCGTTGAAAGGGTGGTGAGAGATACGCAGTATTTT.

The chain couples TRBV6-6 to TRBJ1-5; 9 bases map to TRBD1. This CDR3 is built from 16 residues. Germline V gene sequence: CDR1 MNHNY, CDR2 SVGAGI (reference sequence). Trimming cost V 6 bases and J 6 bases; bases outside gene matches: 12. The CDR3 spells CASSRLRDRVRQPQHF. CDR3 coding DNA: TGTGCCAGCAGCCGCCTCCGGGACAGGGTACGTCAGCCCCAGCATTTT.

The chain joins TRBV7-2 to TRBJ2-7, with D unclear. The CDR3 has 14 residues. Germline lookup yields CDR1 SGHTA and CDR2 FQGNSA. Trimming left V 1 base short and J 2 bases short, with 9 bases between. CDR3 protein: CASSLDWTAYEQYF. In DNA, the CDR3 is TGTGCCAGCAGCTTAGACTGGACCGCCTACGAGCAGTACTTC.

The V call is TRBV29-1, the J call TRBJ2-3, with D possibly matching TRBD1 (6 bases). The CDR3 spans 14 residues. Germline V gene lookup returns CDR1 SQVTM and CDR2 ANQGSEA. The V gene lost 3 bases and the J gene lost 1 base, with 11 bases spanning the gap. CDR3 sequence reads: CSVEGDTRTDTQYF. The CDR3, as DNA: TGCAGCGTTGAGGGGGACACTCGCACAGATACGCAGTATTTT.

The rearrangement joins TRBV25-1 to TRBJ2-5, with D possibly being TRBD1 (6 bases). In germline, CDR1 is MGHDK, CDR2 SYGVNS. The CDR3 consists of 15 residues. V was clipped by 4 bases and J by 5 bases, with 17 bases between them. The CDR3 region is CASSALGQRVETQYF. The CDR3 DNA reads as TGTGCCAGCAGTGCCCTCGGACAGAGAGTGGAGACCCAGTACTTC. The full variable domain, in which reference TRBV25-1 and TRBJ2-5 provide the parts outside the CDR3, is EADIYQTPRYLVIGTGKKITLECSQTMGHDKMYWYQQDPGMELHLIHYSYGVNSTEKGDLSSESTVSRIRTEHFPLTLESARPSHTSQYLCASSALGQRVETQYFGPGTRLLVL.

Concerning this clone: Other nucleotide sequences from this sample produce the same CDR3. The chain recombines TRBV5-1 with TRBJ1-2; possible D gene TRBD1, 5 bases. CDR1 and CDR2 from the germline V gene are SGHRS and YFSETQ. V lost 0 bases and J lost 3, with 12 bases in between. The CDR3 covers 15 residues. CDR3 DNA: TGCGCCAGCAGCTTGGGGCAGGGCGCTGACTATGGCTACACCTTC. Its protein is CASSLGQGADYGYTF.